The 23 T cell receptor beta chains presented below share a single source sample, sequenced in a study of technical replicates of blood from several donors. Assay: immunoSEQ multiplex PCR; the TCRdb copy retains only in-frame clones and omits some. The sample records more than 65,000 clones, about 97% being singletons. The sequenced material came from T cells isolated from PBMCs. Source of these receptors: a human donor in good health.

The V and J genes are TRBV4-2 and TRBJ2-3, with 7 bases aligning to TRBD2. The J segment lost 5 bases and the V segment lost 3 bases, leaving 8 bases of the junction unmatched. This CDR3 is built from 15 residues. CDR1 and CDR2 from the germline V gene are LGHNA and YNFKEQ. This CDR3 is CASSQTGGFGDTQYF. CDR3 bases: TGTGCCAGCAGCCAGACGGGAGGCTTTGGAGATACGCAGTATTTT.

The table lists this clone with a count of one. The CDR3 reads CASSLAPGQAYEQYF. The CDR3 DNA reads as TGTGCCAGCAGCTTGGCGCCGGGACAAGCCTACGAGCAGTACTTC. The V call is TRBV11-2, the J call TRBJ2-7, with D possibly matching TRBD1 (6 bases). The CDR3 totals 15 residues. Germline CDR1 and CDR2: SGHAT and FQNNGV. V was trimmed by 3 bases and J by 2 bases, leaving 14 bases between them.

The chain carries TRBV6-1 and TRBJ1-5; D possibly corresponds to TRBD1 (5 bases). V gave up 0 bases and J gave up 9 bases, with 15 bases separating them. CDR3 length: 15 amino acids. Germline V gene data show CDR1 as MNHNS and CDR2 as SASEGT. The CDR3 loop is CASSEAQEGRRPQHF. Written as DNA, the CDR3 is TGTGCCAGCAGTGAAGCGCAGGAGGGGAGGAGGCCCCAGCATTTT.

The chain recombines TRBV28 with TRBJ2-7; 9 bases line up with TRBD2. V lost 2 bases, J lost 1 base, and 15 bases stayed unmatched. Looked up from germline, CDR1 is MDHEN and CDR2 is SYDVKM. The CDR3 runs 19 residues. The CDR3 nucleotides are TGTGCCAGCAGTTTACTATCCCCTTGGGGGCGGGAGGGTTCCTACGAGCAGTACTTC. As protein: CASSLLSPWGREGSYEQYF.

This clone appeared once. This chain links TRBV7-2 with TRBJ1-4; D might be TRBD1 (6 bases). Deletions cut 4 bases from V and 2 bases from J, with 20 bases between. The CDR3 is 18 residues long. Germline V lookup: CDR1 SGHTA, CDR2 FQGNSA. This CDR3 reads CASSSGTHKEVTNEKLFF. The CDR3 region has the DNA TGTGCCAGCAGCTCGGGGACACACAAAGAGGTGACTAATGAAAAACTGTTTTTT.

The chain combines TRBV6-6 with TRBJ2-7; possible D gene TRBD1, 6 bases. Between the trimmed V and J ends, which lost 2 bases and 4 bases, there was a span of 18 bases. The CDR3 has 16 amino acids. Germline V gene sequence: CDR1 MNHNY, CDR2 SVGAGI (reference sequence). As DNA, the CDR3 is TGTGCCAGCAGTTACGGACCTACAGGGCACGGGTACGAGCAGTACTTC. It yields the protein CASSYGPTGHGYEQYF.

V and J are TRBV12-5 and TRBJ2-1; 11 bases agree with TRBD2. The ends lost 1 base at V and 5 bases at J; junction bases unmatched: 7. CDR1 and CDR2 (germline): LGHNT, FRNRAP. The CDR3 length is 17 residues. CDR3 nucleotide sequence: TGTGCTAGTGGTTTGGGGCTAGCGGGAGGAGTCCACAATGAGCAGTTCTTC. Encoded protein: CASGLGLAGGVHNEQFF. Full variable domain (remainder filled in from reference TRBV12-5 and TRBJ2-1): DARVTQTPRHKVTEMGQEVTMRCQPILGHNTVFWYRQTMMQGLELLAYFRNRAPLDDSGMPKDRFSAEMPDATLATLKIQPSEPRDSAVYFCASGLGLAGGVHNEQFFGPGTRLTVL.

J is TRBJ1-2 and V is TRBV27; 7 bases map to TRBD1. The trim removed 0 bases at V and 8 bases at J, leaving 9 bases unmatched. Germline CDR1 reads MNHEY; CDR2 reads SMNVEV (reference sequence). The CDR3 contains 15 residues. The CDR3 DNA sequence: TGTGCCAGCAGTTTATCGAGAGGGGGCGTAGGCGGCTACACCTTC. This codes for CASSLSRGGVGGYTF.

The genes are TRBV5-1 and TRBJ2-7; 9 positions agree with TRBD2. From germline, CDR1 is SGHRS and CDR2 YFSETQ. CDR3 length: 16 residues. V was pared by 8 bases and J by 0 bases, with 12 bases of the junction left unmatched. The CDR3, as DNA: TGCGCCAGTCGTCTTAGCGGGAGCGCAAGCTCCTACGAGCAGTACTTC. Its translation is CASRLSGSASSYEQYF.

The rearrangement joins TRBV29-1 to TRBJ2-7; TRBD1 aligns across 10 bases. After removal of 7 bases from V and 3 bases from J, the junction contained 6 bases not matched to a gene. Germline CDR1 reads SQVTM; CDR2 reads ANQGSEA. This CDR3 spans 13 amino acids. This CDR3 reads CSATGTGVYEQYF. In nucleotides, the CDR3 is TGCAGCGCTACCGGGACAGGGGTCTACGAGCAGTACTTC.

On this clone: The sample has other DNA sequences that encode this CDR3 too. The V gene is TRBV19, the J gene TRBJ1-1; a possible D gene is TRBD1 (5 bases). CDR1 LNHDA and CDR2 SQIVND come from the germline V gene (reference sequence). The CDR3 is 13 residues long. Trimming took 5 bases from V and 1 from J, leaving 8 bases between them. The CDR3 reads CASSQGRNTEAFF. The CDR3 nucleotides read TGTGCCAGTAGTCAGGGTAGGAACACTGAAGCTTTCTTT.

This chain uses TRBV6-5 with TRBJ2-2; no reliable D call. The germline V gene encodes CDR1 MNHEY and CDR2 SVGAGI. Deletions cut 6 bases from V and 2 bases from J, with 4 bases between. CDR3 size: 12 residues. In DNA, the CDR3 is TGTGCCAGCAGCCTCAACACCGGGGAGCTGTTTTTT. The encoded protein is CASSLNTGELFF.

V gene TRBV18 combines with J gene TRBJ2-7; 7 nucleotides align to TRBD1. V shed 1 base, J shed 1 base, and the junction held 4 bases outside the gene matches. From germline, CDR1 is KGHSH and CDR2 LQKENI. The CDR3 is 15 amino acids. The CDR3 region is CASSPQGAGSYEQYF. The CDR3 DNA is TGTGCCAGCTCACCACAGGGGGCCGGGTCCTACGAGCAGTACTTC. The whole variable domain, remainder taken from reference TRBV18 and TRBJ2-7, is NAGVMQNPRHLVRRRGQEARLRCSPMKGHSHVYWYRQLPEEGLKFMVYLQKENIIDESGMPKERFSAEFPKEGPSILRIQQVVRGDSAAYFCASSPQGAGSYEQYFGPGTRLTVT.

The chain recombines TRBV5-8 with TRBJ2-7; D is perhaps TRBD1 (5 bases). Looked up from germline, CDR1 is SGHTS and CDR2 is YDEGEE. V was shortened by 0 bases and J by 5 bases, with 12 bases between the two germline ends. The CDR3 consists of 14 residues. CDR3 DNA: TGTGCCAGCAGCTTGGTTCAGGGTGGAGACGAGCAGTACTTC. Protein product: CASSLVQGGDEQYF.

This clone is a singleton in its sample. The chain recombines TRBV15 with TRBJ1-5; D gene uncertain. V lost 4 bases and J lost 6, with 13 bases in between. Germline CDR1 reads LNHNV; CDR2 reads YYDKDF (reference sequence). The CDR3 totals 14 residues. DNA for the CDR3: TGTGCCACCAGCAACGACTCATCTCCTCAGCCCCAGCATTTT. This translates into CATSNDSSPQPQHF. The whole variable domain, remainder taken from reference TRBV15 and TRBJ1-5, is DAMVIQNPRYQVTQFGKPVTLSCSQTLNHNVMYWYQQKSSQAPKLLFHYYDKDFNNEADTPDNFQSRRPNTSFCFLDIRSPGLGDTAMYLCATSNDSSPQPQHFGDGTRLSIL.

The chain combines TRBV5-4 with TRBJ2-1, with a tentative D call TRBD1 (6 bases). The V gene's germline CDR1 is SGHNT and CDR2 YYREEE (reference sequence). Trimming cost V 3 bases and J 10 bases, with 8 bases left between them. The CDR3 contains 11 residues. The CDR3 nucleotides read TGTGCCAGCAGCTCCGGGACAGAGCAGTTCTTC. Amino acids: CASSSGTEQFF.

This chain joins TRBV10-3 and TRBJ1-2, with TRBD1 matching 7 bases. CDR1 is ENHRY and CDR2 is SYGVKD in the germline V gene. V was clipped by 5 bases and J by 5 bases; unmatched bases: 5. This CDR3 spans 13 amino acids. CDR3 nucleotide sequence: TGTGCCATCAGTCCCACAGGGGAATATGGCTACACCTTC. It is translated as CAISPTGEYGYTF.

V usage is TRBV6-6 and J usage is TRBJ1-2; maybe TRBD1 (5 bases). Trimming left V 10 bases short and J 3 bases short, with 21 bases between. Germline V gene sequence: CDR1 MNHNY, CDR2 SVGAGI (reference sequence). The length of the CDR3 is 15 residues. CDR3 bases: TGTGCCATCTCCCCCAGGGCGGAAGGGGACTATGGCTACACCTTC. Translating gives CAISPRAEGDYGYTF.

V and J are TRBV7-7 and TRBJ1-5; TRBD1 might be the D (6 bases). Per germline, CDR1 SSHAT and CDR2 FNYEAQ (reference sequence). Trimming shortened V by 5 bases and J by 6 bases, and 14 bases separated the two germline ends. The CDR3 is 14 residues long. CDR3 DNA sequence: TGTGCCAGCAGCCATAGACAGGTAGGTCAGCCCCAGCATTTT. Translated: CASSHRQVGQPQHF.

The chain joins TRBV28 to TRBJ1-5, with 7 bases lining up with TRBD1. V lost 3 bases, J lost 1 base, and 6 bases stayed unmatched. From germline, CDR1 is MDHEN and CDR2 SYDVKM. This CDR3 has 16 amino acids. The CDR3 DNA is TGTGCCAGCAGTTTGCCGACAGGGAGCAGCAATCAGCCCCAGCATTTT. This codes for CASSLPTGSSNQPQHF.

The chain has TRBV5-4 and TRBJ2-7, with 11 bases identical to TRBD1. J lost 4 bases, V lost 1 base, and 4 bases had no gene match. Germline CDR1 reads SGHNT; CDR2 reads YYREEE (reference sequence). CDR3 length equals 15 residues. The CDR3 DNA reads TGTGCCAGCAGCTTGAGGACAGGGGGCATATACGAGCAGTACTTC. It is translated as CASSLRTGGIYEQYF. The whole variable domain, filled in from reference TRBV5-4 and TRBJ2-7, reads ETGVTQSPTHLIKTRGQQVTLRCSSQSGHNTVSWYQQALGQGPQFIFQYYREEENGRGNFPPRFSGLQFPNYSSELNVNALELDDSALYLCASSLRTGGIYEQYFGPGTRLTVT.

This chain links TRBV4-2 with TRBJ1-1, with a weak D call TRBD1 (6 bases). The germline CDR1 and CDR2 sequences are LGHNA and YNFKEQ. V was shortened by 4 bases and J by 1 base, with 7 bases between the two germline ends. The CDR3 runs 13 residues. CDR3 sequence reads: CASSPGQNTEAFF. The CDR3 nucleotides read TGTGCCAGCAGCCCGGGACAGAACACTGAAGCTTTCTTT.

The chain links TRBV10-3 to TRBJ2-1; 7 bases agree with TRBD1. V was clipped by 2 bases and J by 11 bases; unmatched bases: 9. The length of the CDR3 is 14 residues. CDR1 is ENHRY and CDR2 is SYGVKD in the germline V gene. CDR3 nucleotides: TGTGCCATCAGTGAGCTGGACAGGAACGGGAAGCAGTTCTTC. This translates into CAISELDRNGKQFF.